This T cell receptor (beta chain) was documented in a study of T cell responses to AZD1222 COVID-19 vaccine. Study summary: Pooled samples include second doses given at about 4 or 12 weeks.

Repertoires were generated with immunoSEQ multiplex PCR, while TCRdb's copy carries only in-frame clones and drops some. The data show 150,000 to 200,000 clones, with 85% to 95% seen just once and roughly a tenth held by the top ten. Notes on the study in general: Donors were mostly white British, more females; clonal diversity possibly underestimated. Targeting of unmutated variant regions was reportedly seen in nearly half of spike-specific TCRs.

About this clone itself: Antigen specificity is unknown.

Here the sequenced sample was peripheral blood, taken on day 0 of AZD1222 vaccination. The sequence derives from an adult in good health.

CDR3 nucleotides: TGCGCCAGCAGCCAAGAGGGACAGCCTAATGAAAAACTGTTTTTT. Protein sequence: CASSQEGQPNEKLFF. The rearrangement links TRBV4-3 to TRBJ1-4; 7 positions agree with TRBD1. Germline V gives CDR1 LGHNA, CDR2 YSLEER. Germline trimming cut 0 bases from V and 3 bases from J; bases unmatched to any gene: 1. CDR3 size: 15 residues.